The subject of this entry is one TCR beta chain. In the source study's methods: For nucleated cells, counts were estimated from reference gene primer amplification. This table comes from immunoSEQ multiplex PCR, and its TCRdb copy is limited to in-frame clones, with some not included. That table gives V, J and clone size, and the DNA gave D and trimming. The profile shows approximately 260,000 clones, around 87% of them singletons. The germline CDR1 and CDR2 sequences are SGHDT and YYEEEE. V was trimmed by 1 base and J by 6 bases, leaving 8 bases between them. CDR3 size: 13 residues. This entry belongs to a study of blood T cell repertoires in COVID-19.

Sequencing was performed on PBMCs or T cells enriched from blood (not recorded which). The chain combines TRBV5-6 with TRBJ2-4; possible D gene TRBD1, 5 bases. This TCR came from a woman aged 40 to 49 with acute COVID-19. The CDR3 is CASSLSRANIQYF. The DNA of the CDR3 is TGTGCCAGCAGCTTGTCCAGGGCAAACATTCAGTACTTC.